These T cell receptor beta chains were read from a single sample in a study of shared clonotypes between healthy human individuals. Sequencing was performed with immunoSEQ multiplex PCR; in TCRdb, only in-frame clones are kept and a portion is missing. The sample consists of 700,000 or so clones, about two thirds of them appearing once. The source material was memory CD4+ T cells sorted from blood. The receptors come from a woman in her twenties or thirties in good health. Each CDR3 is given with its conserved first and last residue. A D gene is named only where the DNA matches it firmly. Rows may omit the clone size; those that give it use once, few, many or a size class.

CASSQDQNYGYTF,TGCGCCAGCAGTCAGGACCAGAACTATGGCTACACCTTC,few,TRBV5-1,TRBJ1-2,-
CASSYLGGSNYGYTF,TGTGCCAGCAGTTACCTGGGGGGCTCCAACTATGGCTACACCTTC,-,TRBV6-5,TRBJ1-2,-
CASSLWAGDTDTQYF,TGTGCCAGCAGCTTATGGGCAGGGGACACAGATACGCAGTATTTT,once,TRBV7-9,TRBJ2-3,-
CASSSTGTGAYEQYF,TGTGCCAGCAGCTCAACCGGGACAGGGGCCTACGAGCAGTACTTC,few,TRBV11-2,TRBJ2-7,TRBD1
CASILRDNEQFF,TGTGCCAGCATCCTCAGAGACAATGAGCAGTTCTTC,-,TRBV21-1,TRBJ2-1,-
CASSRQGDNDNEQFF,TGTGCCAGCAGTAGACAGGGAGATAACGACAATGAGCAGTTCTTC,once,TRBV25-1,TRBJ2-1,TRBD1
CASSPPDRGRETQYF,TGCGCCAGCAGCCCACCTGACAGGGGAAGGGAGACCCAGTACTTC,-,TRBV4-1,TRBJ2-5,TRBD1
CASSLQDGYTF,TGTGCCAGCTCATTACAGGATGGCTACACCTTC,few,TRBV18,TRBJ1-2,-
CASRTLYEQYF,TGTGCCAGCAGAACCTTATACGAGCAGTACTTC,-,TRBV25-1,TRBJ2-7,-
CASSTGQGHYEQYF,TGTGCCAGCAGCACGGGACAGGGACACTACGAGCAGTACTTC,-,TRBV5-5,TRBJ2-7,TRBD1
CASSPRRDTDTQYF,TGCGCCAGCAGCCCCCGGAGGGACACAGATACGCAGTATTTT,-,TRBV5-1,TRBJ2-3,-
CASSGGDLGYGYTF,TGTGCCAGTAGTGGTGGGGACCTGGGGTATGGCTACACCTTC,-,TRBV19,TRBJ1-2,-
CASSSLGSQRVEIYEQYF,TGTGCCAGCAGTTCCCTGGGGTCTCAGCGGGTAGAAATCTACGAGCAGTACTTC,-,TRBV7-2,TRBJ2-7,-
CASSLPGPRGYEQYF,TGTGCCAGCAGTTTACCGGGACCCCGGGGCTACGAGCAGTACTTC,-,TRBV27,TRBJ2-7,-
CASNNLPGGELFF,TGTGCCAGCAATAACCTACCTGGGGGGGAGCTGTTTTTT,-,TRBV27,TRBJ2-2,-
CASSRLEGNNEQFF,TGTGCCAGCAGCAGACTAGAGGGGAACAATGAGCAGTTCTTC,-,TRBV2,TRBJ2-1,-
CASSIPDSIARAKNIQYF,TGTGCCAGTAGTATCCCGGACAGCATCGCGCGGGCCAAAAACATTCAGTACTTC,once,TRBV19,TRBJ2-4,-
CASSPGQATDTQYF,TGTGCCAGCAGTCCTGGACAAGCCACAGATACGCAGTATTTT,-,TRBV28,TRBJ2-3,-
CATSLGNRGGTEAFF,TGTGCCACATCGCTGGGGAACAGGGGAGGCACTGAAGCTTTCTTT,-,TRBV19,TRBJ1-1,TRBD1
CASSKGGQFSNQPQHF,TGTGCCAGCAGCAAAGGGGGACAGTTTTCTAACCAGCCCCAGCATTTT,once,TRBV21-1,TRBJ1-5,-
CASSQDRNQPQHF,TGTGCCAGCAGCCAGGACCGGAATCAGCCCCAGCATTTT,-,TRBV4-2,TRBJ1-5,-
CASSPRGLTDTQYF,TGTGCCAGCTCACCAAGGGGGCTCACAGATACGCAGTATTTT,-,TRBV18,TRBJ2-3,TRBD1
CASSLSGTQSDTQYF,TGTGCCAGCAGCCTCAGCGGGACTCAATCCGATACGCAGTATTTT,-,TRBV27,TRBJ2-3,TRBD2
CASSDWRASSGNTIYF,TGTGCCAGCAGCGACTGGCGGGCCAGCTCTGGAAACACCATATATTTT,-,TRBV7-6,TRBJ1-3,-
CASSSSGGGNTIYF,TGTGCCAGCAGCTCCTCCGGGGGCGGAAACACCATATATTTT,-,TRBV11-2,TRBJ1-3,-
CASSQELVGSYEQYF,TGTGCCAGCAGCCAAGAACTAGTTGGGTCCTACGAGCAGTACTTC,-,TRBV11-2,TRBJ2-7,-
CASSSQGTNTEAFF,TGCGCCAGCAGCTCCCAGGGCACGAACACTGAAGCTTTCTTT,-,TRBV5-1,TRBJ1-1,-
CASSLQGGVSTDTQYF,TGTGCCAGCAGCTTACAAGGAGGGGTTAGCACAGATACGCAGTATTTT,-,TRBV7-9,TRBJ2-3,-
CASSPRGQVSGYTF,TGTGCCAGCTCACCCCGAGGACAGGTATCTGGCTACACCTTC,-,TRBV18,TRBJ1-2,TRBD1
CASSRTVNNEQFF,TGTGCCAGCTCCCGGACAGTCAACAATGAGCAGTTCTTC,-,TRBV28,TRBJ2-1,-
CASRGFGQGLETQYF,TGTGCCAGCAGGGGGTTCGGACAGGGATTGGAGACCCAGTACTTC,-,TRBV27,TRBJ2-5,TRBD1
CASSLRTGNTEAFF,TGTGCCAGCTCACTTCGGACGGGGAACACTGAAGCTTTCTTT,-,TRBV18,TRBJ1-1,-
CASSPRQGRQPQHF,TGTGCCAGCAGCCCAAGACAGGGCCGCCAGCCCCAGCATTTT,-,TRBV2,TRBJ1-5,TRBD1
CASTKQVSAEAFF,TGTGCCAGCACCAAACAGGTATCGGCTGAAGCTTTCTTT,once,TRBV28,TRBJ1-1,-
CAWTGGTYNEQFF,TGTGCCTGGACGGGAGGCACCTACAATGAGCAGTTCTTC,-,TRBV30,TRBJ2-1,TRBD2
CASSMGWGSGSAGYNEQFF,TGTGCCAGTAGTATGGGGTGGGGTAGCGGGAGCGCAGGCTACAATGAGCAGTTCTTC,-,TRBV19,TRBJ2-1,TRBD2
CASSQNRDEQFF,TGTGCCAGCTCCCAAAATCGCGATGAGCAGTTCTTC,once,TRBV18,TRBJ2-1,-
CSVEEVRGATEAFF,TGCAGCGTTGAAGAGGTCAGGGGGGCCACTGAAGCTTTCTTT,-,TRBV29-1,TRBJ1-1,TRBD1
CASSSKGARFYGYTF,TGTGCCAGTAGTTCCAAGGGGGCCCGTTTCTATGGCTACACCTTC,-,TRBV19,TRBJ1-2,TRBD1
CASSGGGASSYNEQFF,TGTGCCAGCAGTGGGGGCGGGGCTAGCTCCTACAATGAGCAGTTCTTC,-,TRBV2,TRBJ2-1,-
CASSLASFYNEQFF,TGTGCCAGCAGCTTAGCTAGCTTCTACAATGAGCAGTTCTTC,-,TRBV7-2,TRBJ2-1,-